This TCR beta chain is from a study of OX40 agonist ivuxolimab in advanced cancers. Study-wide background: Three patients showed partial responses: one hepatocellular carcinoma and two cutaneous melanoma cases.

Per the germline V gene, CDR1 is MDHEN and CDR2 is SYDVKM. V was trimmed by 2 bases and J by 3 bases, leaving 7 bases between them. The CDR3 runs to 14 residues. About this clone itself: Its antigen is not identified.

The data were produced by immunoSEQ multiplex PCR, yet TCRdb's version contains in-frame clones alone and is incomplete. This table holds approximately 84,000 clones, 80% to 90% found once. Study-level points and caveats: Normalized T-cell clonal expansion was also low in a subset of nonresponders. Both blood CD4+ and CD8+ T cells showed clonal growth by week 6 at 0.1 to 3.0 mg/kg.

Sequenced material: CD4+ or CD8+ T cells sorted from blood, taken in a trial of the OX40 agonist ivuxolimab. The sequence was obtained from an adult with an advanced solid tumor such as melanoma, head and neck, liver or kidney cancer. The rearrangement links TRBV28 to TRBJ1-4; tentative D call: TRBD1 (5 bases). The CDR3 region has the DNA TGTGCCAGCAGTTTAGGGGGAGCTAATGAAAAACTGTTTTTT. This encodes CASSLGGANEKLFF.